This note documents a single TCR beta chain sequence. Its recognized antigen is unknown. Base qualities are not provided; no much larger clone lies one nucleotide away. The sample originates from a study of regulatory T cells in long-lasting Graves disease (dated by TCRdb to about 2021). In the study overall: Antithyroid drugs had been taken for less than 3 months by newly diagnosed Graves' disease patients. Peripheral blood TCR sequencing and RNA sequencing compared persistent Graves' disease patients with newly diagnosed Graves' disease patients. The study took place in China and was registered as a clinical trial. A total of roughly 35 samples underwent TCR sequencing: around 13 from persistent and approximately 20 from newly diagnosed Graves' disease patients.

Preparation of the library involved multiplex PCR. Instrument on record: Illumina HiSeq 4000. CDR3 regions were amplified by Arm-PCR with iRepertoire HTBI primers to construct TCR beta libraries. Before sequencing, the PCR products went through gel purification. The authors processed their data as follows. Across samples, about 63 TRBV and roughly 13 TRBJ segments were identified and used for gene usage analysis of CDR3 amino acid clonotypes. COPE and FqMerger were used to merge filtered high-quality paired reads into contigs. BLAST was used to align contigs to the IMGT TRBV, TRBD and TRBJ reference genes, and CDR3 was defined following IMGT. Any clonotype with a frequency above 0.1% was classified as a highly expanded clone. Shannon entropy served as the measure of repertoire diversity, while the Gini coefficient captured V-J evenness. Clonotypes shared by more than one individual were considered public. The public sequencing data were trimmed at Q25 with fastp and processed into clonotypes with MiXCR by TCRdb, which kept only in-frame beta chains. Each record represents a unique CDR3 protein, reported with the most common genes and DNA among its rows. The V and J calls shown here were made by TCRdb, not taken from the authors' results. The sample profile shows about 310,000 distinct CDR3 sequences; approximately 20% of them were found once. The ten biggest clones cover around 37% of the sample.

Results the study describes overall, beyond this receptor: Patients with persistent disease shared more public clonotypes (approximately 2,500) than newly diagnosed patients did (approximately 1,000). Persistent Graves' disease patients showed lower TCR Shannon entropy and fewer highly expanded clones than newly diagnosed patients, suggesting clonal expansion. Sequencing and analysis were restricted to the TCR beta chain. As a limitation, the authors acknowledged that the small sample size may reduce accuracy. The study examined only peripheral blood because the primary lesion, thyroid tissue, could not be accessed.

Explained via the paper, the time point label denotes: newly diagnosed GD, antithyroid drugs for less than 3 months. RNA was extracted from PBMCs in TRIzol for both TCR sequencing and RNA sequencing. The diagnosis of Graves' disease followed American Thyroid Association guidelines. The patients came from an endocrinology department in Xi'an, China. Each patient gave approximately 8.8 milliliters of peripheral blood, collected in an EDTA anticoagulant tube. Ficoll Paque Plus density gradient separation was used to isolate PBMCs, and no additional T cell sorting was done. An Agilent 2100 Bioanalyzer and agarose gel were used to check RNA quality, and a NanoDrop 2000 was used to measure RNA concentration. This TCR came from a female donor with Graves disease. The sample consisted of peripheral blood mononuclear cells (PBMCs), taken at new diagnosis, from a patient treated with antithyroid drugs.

CDR3 region: CASSFGGGRGVTDTQYF. The nucleotide sequence reads as follows: TGTGCCAGCAGCTTCGGTGGCGGGAGGGGGGTCACAGATACGCAGTATTTT. The V and J segments used are TRBV7-8 and TRBJ2-3; the junction holds 9 bases that match TRBD2. Germline trimming: 3 bases from V, 2 bases from J; junction bases outside gene matches: 9. Measured from the cysteine to the phenylalanine, the CDR3 is 17 residues long. Kept here is only the CDR3 DNA, which spans 51 bases and is read in frame from base 1. The germline V gene sets CDR1 to SGHVS and CDR2 to FQNEAQ.